The next 19 T cell receptor beta chains were all read from a single sample in a study of blood T cells in healthy people across ages. The use of a sample-barcoded 5' primer and a J-beta primer mix characterized a second PCR of about 7 to 12 cycles. TCRdb reprocessed the 5' RACE reads via MiXCR and lists one record per CDR3 protein. The top ten clones hold roughly 10% of a sample with 750,000 to 1,000,000 distinct CDR3 sequences, approximately 32% of them seen once. This sample was also put to use in a study of T cells of mothers and their children.

Source material: blood. The receptors originated from a woman aged 40 to 50 in good health.

This clonotype was counted a few times. The chain joins TRBV5-1 to TRBJ2-2; D assignment may be TRBD1 or TRBD2 (5 bases each). Trimming removed 0 bases from V and 1 base from J, with 7 bases in between. This CDR3 spans 15 amino acids. The germline gives CDR1 SGHRS, CDR2 YFSETQ. In DNA, the CDR3 is TGCGCCAGCAGCTTGGGGGGACGGAACACCGGGGAGCTGTTTTTT. Its translation: CASSLGGRNTGELFF.

The chain joins TRBV20-1 to TRBJ2-3; D not certain. Germline V gene data show CDR1 as DFQATT and CDR2 as SNEGSKA (reference sequence). The V gene lost 1 base and the J gene lost 2 bases, with 13 bases spanning the gap. The CDR3 is 15 amino acids. The CDR3 nucleotides read TGCAGTGCTAGAGGGGCGCAGATCCTCACAGATACGCAGTATTTT. It codes for CSARGAQILTDTQYF.

In its sample, this clonotype was seen a few times. This sequence joins TRBV25-1 and TRBJ2-5; 8 positions agree with TRBD2. In germline, CDR1 is MGHDK, CDR2 SYGVNS. V lost 3 bases, J lost 3 bases, and 6 bases stayed unmatched. This CDR3 is 15 amino acids long. The CDR3 loop reads CASSEYPGLEETQYF. CDR3 sequence (DNA): TGTGCCAGCAGTGAGTACCCGGGACTAGAAGAGACCCAGTACTTC.

Ten or more counts support this clonotype. V gene TRBV20-1 combines with J gene TRBJ1-6; perhaps TRBD1 as D (6 bases). CDR1 is DFQATT and CDR2 is SNEGSKA in the germline V gene (reference sequence). The V and J ends lost 0 bases and 5 bases respectively, with 14 bases between them. The CDR3 runs 16 residues. The CDR3 sequence: CSARDPEQGNNSPLHF. The CDR3 bases are TGCAGTGCTAGAGATCCTGAGCAGGGGAATAATTCACCCCTCCACTTT.

This clonotype was found a few times. This clone may be a read error of a much larger clone one base away. The V call is TRBV29-1, the J call TRBJ2-4; TRBD1 is a possible D gene (5 bases). There are 13 residues in the CDR3. The germline V gene has CDR1 SQVTM and CDR2 ANQGSEA. Trimming removed 4 bases from V and 13 bases from J, with 20 bases in between. The chain's CDR3 is CSVVATGYNEQYF. For the CDR3, the DNA is TGCAGCGTTGTCGCAACAGGCTACAATGAGCAGTACTTC. Drawing the rest from reference TRBV29-1 and TRBJ2-4, the complete variable domain is SAVISQKPSRDICQRGTSLTIQCQVDSQVTMMFWYRQQPGQSLTLIATANQGSEATYESGFVIDKFPISRPNLTFSTLTVSNMSPEDSSIYLCSVVATGYNEQYFGAGTRLSVL.

In its sample, this clonotype was seen a few times. One end of the junction does not line up with germline, which may come from a read error. The genes are TRBV18 and TRBJ2-1; TRBD1 agrees at 7 bases. There are 12 residues in the CDR3. Germline V gene data show CDR1 as KGHSH and CDR2 as LQKENI. The CDR3 bases are TGTGCCACCCCAGAGGGGGCAGATGAGCGGTTCTTC. It codes for CATPEGADERFF.

In this sample, this clonotype turned up many times. The gene calls are TRBV5-1 and TRBJ2-6; D not resolved. V shed 4 bases and J shed 4 bases, with 15 bases lying between them. CDR3 length: 16 residues. Per the germline V gene, CDR1 is SGHRS and CDR2 is YFSETQ. Here the CDR3 DNA reads TGCGCCAGCAGCCCTATTCTCTCAGCGGGGGCCAACGTCCTGACTTTC. It encodes CASSPILSAGANVLTF.

This clonotype was recorded at least ten times. The V call is TRBV6-5, the J call TRBJ1-2, with D unresolved. Trimming cost V 3 bases and J 3 bases, with 8 bases left between them. Germline lookup yields CDR1 MNHEY and CDR2 SVGAGI. The CDR3 contains 13 residues. The CDR3, as DNA: TGTGCCAGCAGTTATACGAGATACTATGGCTACACCTTC. Translation: CASSYTRYYGYTF.

The chain is built from TRBV12-3 or TRBV12-4 and TRBJ2-1; 9 bases are shared with TRBD1. The CDR3 is 14 residues long. Trimming removed 2 bases from V and 10 bases from J; junction bases left unmatched: 6. The CDR3 region has the DNA TGTGCCAGCAGTTTAATGGGACAGGGCTACGAGCAGTTCTTC. It codes for CASSLMGQGYEQFF.

This clonotype was observed a handful of times. The genes are TRBV5-1 and TRBJ2-7; 11 nucleotides agree with TRBD1. The V gene end was trimmed by 0 bases and the J gene end by 1 base; junction bases not matched to a gene: 6. Germline V lookup: CDR1 SGHRS, CDR2 YFSETQ. CDR3 length equals 17 residues. CDR3 DNA: TGCGCCAGCAGCTTGGAGATGGGACAGGGGGGGTCCTACGAGCAGTACTTC. Amino acid sequence: CASSLEMGQGGSYEQYF.

This clonotype has ten or more counts. The V call is TRBV5-1, the J call TRBJ2-5; TRBD1 is a possible D gene (5 bases). This CDR3 contains 16 residues. Germline V gene sequence: CDR1 SGHRS, CDR2 YFSETQ. V lost 0 bases to trimming and J lost 2 bases, with 14 bases between them. The CDR3 DNA follows: TGCGCCAGCAGCTTGGTTCAGACAGCGCATCAAGAGACCCAGTACTTC. Its protein is CASSLVQTAHQETQYF. The complete variable domain, with remaining parts taken from reference TRBV5-1 and TRBJ2-5, reads KAGVTQTPRYLIKTRGQQVTLSCSPISGHRSVSWYQQTPGQGLQFLFEYFSETQRNKGNFPGRFSGRQFSNSRSEMNVSTLELGDSALYLCASSLVQTAHQETQYFGPGTRLLVL.

This clonotype was counted only a few times. The rearrangement uses TRBV5-1 and TRBJ2-2; D remains unclear. CDR3 size: 14 residues. V shed 4 bases and J shed 3 bases, with 10 bases lying between them. The germline CDR1 and CDR2 sequences are SGHRS and YFSETQ. The CDR3 loop reads CASSVRSDTGELFF. The DNA for the CDR3 is TGCGCCAGCAGCGTCAGGTCGGACACCGGGGAGCTGTTTTTT.

For this clonotype: A read error may explain this, as a much larger clone is one base away. This chain connects TRBV11-3 to TRBJ2-1; the match to TRBD1 covers 7 bases. Germline assignment: CDR1 SGHNT and CDR2 YENEEA. The CDR3 runs to 14 residues. V gave up 5 bases and J gave up 6 bases; unmatched junction bases: 7. The CDR3 bases are TGTGCCAGCAGCCCCGGGACAGTGGGCAATGAGCAGTTCTTC. Translation: CASSPGTVGNEQFF.

The gene calls are TRBV18 and TRBJ2-5, with 11 bases that match TRBD2. The tail of the sequence fits TRBJ2-7 better, so the J call may be wrong. CDR1 is KGHSH, CDR2 LQKENI, per germline. The CDR3 covers 15 residues. The CDR3: CASSPGLADNYEQYF. CDR3 DNA sequence: TGTGCCAGCTCACCGGGACTAGCGGACAACTACGAGCAGTACTTC.

The table lists this clonotype with many counts. This sequence joins TRBV7-2 and TRBJ2-7; D uncertain. Germline values: CDR1 SGHTA, CDR2 FQGNSA. The germline V and J ends were trimmed by 5 bases and 3 bases, with 11 bases remaining between them. The CDR3 is 13 amino acids. CDR3 nucleotide sequence: TGTGCCAGCAGCCAGCTGGCAGTCTACGAGCAGTACTTC. Amino acids: CASSQLAVYEQYF.

This clonotype was observed a handful of times. V is TRBV4-3 and J is TRBJ2-7; the D gene is possibly TRBD2 (7 bases). V was trimmed by 0 bases and J by 5 bases, leaving 14 bases between them. The CDR3 spans 15 residues. Germline CDR1 and CDR2: LGHNA and YSLEER. The CDR3 loop reads CASSQDRGAWNEQYF. In DNA, the CDR3 is TGCGCCAGCAGCCAAGATCGGGGGGCTTGGAACGAGCAGTACTTC.

This clonotype was seen more than once but under ten times. A junction boundary mismatches the germline segment, possibly from a read error. V gene TRBV5-6 combines with J gene TRBJ2-5; maybe TRBD1 (5 bases). The germline CDR1 and CDR2 sequences are SGHDT and YYEEEE. The CDR3 runs 14 residues. In DNA, the CDR3 is TGTGTCAGCAGCTTGAATCAGGGATTGGAGACCCAGTACTTC. This translates into CVSSLNQGLETQYF.

This clonotype was seen a few times. The chain is built from TRBV20-1 and TRBJ1-2; the D is unclear. The CDR3 sequence is 11 residues long. Germline CDR1 reads DFQATT; CDR2 reads SNEGSKA (reference sequence). The V and J ends lost 8 bases and 4 bases respectively, with 11 bases between them. CDR3 loop: CSSQDSYGYTF. CDR3 DNA: TGCAGTAGCCAGGACTCCTATGGCTACACCTTC.

The V gene is TRBV12-5, the J gene TRBJ1-1, with TRBD1 identical over 11 bases. The CDR3 has 17 amino acids. Looked up from germline, CDR1 is LGHNT and CDR2 is FRNRAP. The junction had 12 bases not matched to a gene; V was cut back by 5 bases and J by 4 bases. The CDR3 sequence is CASGLILTGTGGTEAFF. CDR3 coding DNA: TGTGCTAGTGGTCTAATTTTAACCGGGACAGGGGGCACTGAAGCTTTCTTT.